This is a list of T cell receptor beta chains from one sample in a study of blood T cell repertoires in COVID-19. The assay was immunoSEQ multiplex PCR, and TCRdb's table has in-frame clones only and misses some. Among around 450,000 clones listed, 87% were seen once. Sequenced sample: PBMCs or T cells enriched from blood (not recorded which). These receptors came from a woman aged 18 to 35 who had recovered from COVID-19. Each CDR3 is given with its conserved first and last residue. A D gene is named only where the DNA matches it firmly. Part of the rows lack a size; the others show once, few, many or a class for expanded clones.

CAISESGSYNEQFF,TGTGCCATCAGTGAGTCCGGCTCCTACAATGAGCAGTTCTTC,NA,NA,TRBJ2-1,TRBV10-3
CASSSTGVNSPLHF,TGTGCCAGCAGCTCGACAGGGGTCAATTCACCCCTCCACTTT,NA,TRBD1,TRBJ1-6,TRBV7-2
CASSLDRELETQYF,TGTGCCAGCAGCTTAGATAGGGAGTTAGAGACCCAGTACTTC,NA,NA,TRBJ2-5,TRBV7-2
CAISGDRGAYEQYF,TGTGCCATCAGTGGGGACAGGGGGGCCTACGAGCAGTACTTC,few,TRBD1,TRBJ2-7,TRBV10-3
CASSPPTGDFSKQYF,TGTGCCAGCTCACCGCCGACAGGGGACTTCAGCAAGCAGTACTTC,NA,TRBD1,TRBJ2-7,TRBV18
CASSPRDRRYGYTF,TGTGCCAGCAGCCCCCGGGACAGACGCTATGGCTACACCTTC,NA,TRBD1,TRBJ1-2,TRBV7-2
CASSSEGAGELFF,TGCGCCAGCAGCTCCGAAGGAGCCGGGGAGCTGTTTTTT,NA,NA,TRBJ2-2,TRBV5-1
CASSIWGVLLTGELFF,TGTGCCAGTAGTATTTGGGGGGTCCTTCTCACCGGGGAGCTGTTTTTT,NA,NA,TRBJ2-2,TRBV19
CASSLDRGGSPLHF,TGTGCCAGCAGTTTAGACAGGGGCGGTTCACCCCTCCACTTT,NA,TRBD1,TRBJ1-6,TRBV6-5
CATSDLPGGSTDTQYF,TGTGCCACCAGTGATCTCCCGGGGGGGAGCACAGATACGCAGTATTTT,NA,TRBD2,TRBJ2-3,TRBV24-1
CASSPHTGSQPQHF,TGTGCCAGCAGTCCCCACACAGGGAGTCAGCCCCAGCATTTT,NA,NA,TRBJ1-5,TRBV6-5
CASSLDHRDLNYGYTF,TGTGCCAGCAGCTTAGATCACCGGGATCTTAACTATGGCTACACCTTC,NA,NA,TRBJ1-2,TRBV7-8
CASTPLGNTEAFF,TGCGCCAGCACCCCTCTAGGGAACACTGAAGCTTTCTTT,NA,NA,TRBJ1-1,TRBV4-1
CAWSLGRVSNQPQHF,TGTGCCTGGAGCCTTGGCCGGGTTAGCAATCAGCCCCAGCATTTT,few,NA,TRBJ1-5,TRBV30
CASSSPGQGAAGELFF,TGTGCCAGCAGCTCCCCGGGACAGGGGGCGGCCGGGGAGCTGTTTTTT,NA,TRBD1,TRBJ2-2,TRBV5-4
CASSETDTDTQYF,TGCGCCAGCAGTGAAACAGACACAGATACGCAGTATTTT,NA,NA,TRBJ2-3,TRBV10-1
CASSTIDRGENSPLHF,TGTGCCAGCAGCACTATCGACAGGGGTGAGAATTCACCCCTCCACTTT,once,TRBD1,TRBJ1-6,TRBV9
CASSDGAGPYEQYF,TGTGCCAGCAGTGATGGCGCGGGGCCTTACGAGCAGTACTTC,NA,NA,TRBJ2-7,TRBV25-1
CASSYAGSQETQYF,TGTGCCAGCAGTTACGCGGGCTCGCAAGAGACCCAGTACTTC,NA,NA,TRBJ2-5,TRBV27
CASSPVGDRGLDEQFF,TGTGCCAGTAGTCCAGTGGGGGACAGGGGACTAGATGAGCAGTTCTTC,NA,TRBD1,TRBJ2-1,TRBV19
CASSSNADRGHGYTF,TGCGCCAGCAGCTCCAACGCGGACAGGGGGCATGGCTACACCTTC,NA,TRBD1,TRBJ1-2,TRBV5-1
CASSHGTAANYGYTF,TGTGCCAGCAGCCACGGGACAGCAGCTAACTATGGCTACACCTTC,NA,TRBD1,TRBJ1-2,TRBV3-1/TRBV3-2
CASGDRDDEQYF,TGTGCCAGCGGGGACAGGGACGACGAGCAGTACTTC,NA,TRBD1,TRBJ2-7,TRBV2
CASSSLLGGGYTF,TGTGCCAGCAGCTCGCTTCTGGGAGGAGGCTACACCTTC,NA,NA,TRBJ1-2,TRBV5-5
CASSQSGGRNTEAFF,TGTGCCAGCAGCCAAAGCGGGGGCAGGAACACTGAAGCTTTCTTT,few,NA,TRBJ1-1,TRBV3-1/TRBV3-2
CASSQDLPRGYDYGYTF,TGCGCCAGCAGCCAAGATCTCCCCCGGGGATACGACTATGGCTACACCTTC,NA,NA,TRBJ1-2,TRBV4-1
CAWNPDRVYYGYTF,TGTGCCTGGAACCCGGACAGGGTTTACTATGGCTACACCTTC,NA,TRBD1,TRBJ1-2,TRBV30
CASSQDRVSGYTF,TGTGCCAGCTCACAGGACAGGGTCAGTGGCTACACCTTC,NA,TRBD1,TRBJ1-2,TRBV18
CASSTTSGGYDTQYF,TGTGCCAGTAGTACTACTAGCGGGGGGTATGATACGCAGTATTTT,NA,TRBD2,TRBJ2-3,TRBV19
CASSLVATAKNIQYF,TGTGCCAGCAGCTTAGTAGCTACAGCCAAAAACATTCAGTACTTC,NA,NA,TRBJ2-4,TRBV7-9
CASSVGRGKQTDTQYF,TGTGCCAGCAGCGTAGGTCGGGGTAAGCAAACAGATACGCAGTATTTT,NA,NA,TRBJ2-3,TRBV9
CASREWGSFLSGANVLTF,TGTGCCAGTAGGGAGTGGGGCAGCTTCCTATCTGGGGCCAACGTCCTGACTTTC,NA,NA,TRBJ2-6,TRBV19
CASSQRIRPGGYGYTF,TGTGCCAGCAGCCAGAGAATCCGGCCAGGGGGCTATGGCTACACCTTC,NA,TRBD1,TRBJ1-2,TRBV5-6
CASSSQRPGGNQPQHF,TGTGCCAGCAGCTCCCAAAGACCAGGGGGAAATCAGCCCCAGCATTTT,NA,TRBD1,TRBJ1-5,TRBV7-8
CASYVQANTEAFF,TGTGCCAGTTACGTTCAGGCCAACACTGAAGCTTTCTTT,NA,NA,TRBJ1-1,TRBV19
CASGPGDLSYGYTF,TGCGCCAGCGGTCCAGGGGATCTTTCCTATGGCTACACCTTC,NA,NA,TRBJ1-2,TRBV5-1
CASSIDTQETQYF,TGTGCCAGTAGTATAGATACGCAGGAGACCCAGTACTTC,NA,NA,TRBJ2-5,TRBV19
CSVDRGSDTEAFF,TGCAGCGTCGACAGGGGCTCGGACACTGAAGCTTTCTTT,NA,TRBD1,TRBJ1-1,TRBV29-1
CASSLETPEQFF,TGCGCCAGCAGCTTAGAGACACCCGAGCAGTTCTTC,NA,NA,TRBJ2-1,TRBV5-1
CASSWSSGGGDTQYF,TGTGCCAGCAGTTGGTCTAGCGGGGGGGGAGATACGCAGTATTTT,NA,TRBD2,TRBJ2-3,TRBV2
CASSVGSSGATDTQYF,TGTGCCAGCAGCGTAGGCTCTAGCGGGGCCACAGATACGCAGTATTTT,once,TRBD2,TRBJ2-3,TRBV9
CASSPSGTNEKLFF,TGTGCCAGCAGCCCATCCGGGACTAATGAAAAACTGTTTTTT,NA,NA,TRBJ1-4,TRBV5-5
CASSYLGQGRSYNEQFF,TGTGCCAGCAGCTACCTGGGACAGGGGAGGTCCTACAATGAGCAGTTCTTC,once,TRBD1,TRBJ2-1,TRBV28
CASSWGQGPVGAFF,TGTGCCAGCAGTTGGGGGCAGGGTCCCGTGGGGGCTTTCTTT,NA,NA,TRBJ1-1,TRBV28
CASSLEGTSLNTQYF,TGCGCCAGCAGCTTGGAAGGGACTAGTCTAAATACGCAGTATTTT,NA,TRBD2,TRBJ2-3,TRBV5-1
CASSPTRVGQGGTDTQYF,TGTGCCAGCAGCCCAACCCGAGTCGGACAGGGAGGTACAGATACGCAGTATTTT,NA,TRBD1,TRBJ2-3,TRBV7-9
CATSTSLDTDTQYF,TGTGCCACCTCGACTAGCCTCGACACAGATACGCAGTATTTT,NA,TRBD2,TRBJ2-3,TRBV19
CASSVTGQADTEAFF,TGTGCCAGTAGTGTTACGGGACAGGCCGACACTGAAGCTTTCTTT,NA,TRBD1,TRBJ1-1,TRBV19
CASSVEGNRGETEAFF,TGTGCCAGCAGCGTAGAAGGAAACAGGGGGGAAACTGAAGCTTTCTTT,NA,TRBD1,TRBJ1-1,TRBV9
CASSWGQGASYGYTF,TGTGCCAGCAGCTGGGGACAGGGGGCTTCCTATGGCTACACCTTC,NA,TRBD1,TRBJ1-2,TRBV7-9
CAWIIPGQAFYGYTF,TGTGCCTGGATTATCCCGGGACAGGCCTTTTATGGCTACACCTTC,NA,TRBD1,TRBJ1-2,TRBV30
CASSLRVAGWGTEAFF,TGTGCCAGCAGCTTGAGGGTCGCAGGGTGGGGAACTGAAGCTTTCTTT,NA,NA,TRBJ1-1,TRBV5-5
CASSQATGTGDYQPQHF,TGCGCCAGCAGCCAAGCGACCGGGACAGGGGACTATCAGCCCCAGCATTTT,NA,TRBD1,TRBJ1-5,TRBV4-1
CASSARQGAIDTIYF,TGTGCCAGCTCAGCCCGGCAGGGGGCTATTGACACCATATATTTT,NA,TRBD1,TRBJ1-3,TRBV18
CASMTGSSSYEQYF,TGTGCCTCAATGACAGGCTCAAGCTCCTACGAGCAGTACTTC,once,NA,TRBJ2-7,TRBV10-3
CASSFYAGVNTEAFF,TGCGCCAGCAGTTTTTATGCGGGTGTGAACACTGAAGCTTTCTTT,NA,NA,TRBJ1-1,TRBV4-1
CASSPPGRGNTIYF,TGTGCCAGCAGTCCCCCGGGTAGGGGAAACACCATATATTTT,NA,NA,TRBJ1-3,TRBV28
CASSQEGGLTGELFF,TGCGCCAGCAGCCAAGAAGGAGGGCTCACCGGGGAGCTGTTTTTT,NA,NA,TRBJ2-2,TRBV4-1
CASGPDRPIPYGYTF,TGTGCTAGTGGTCCTGACAGGCCAATTCCCTATGGCTACACCTTC,NA,NA,TRBJ1-2,TRBV12-5